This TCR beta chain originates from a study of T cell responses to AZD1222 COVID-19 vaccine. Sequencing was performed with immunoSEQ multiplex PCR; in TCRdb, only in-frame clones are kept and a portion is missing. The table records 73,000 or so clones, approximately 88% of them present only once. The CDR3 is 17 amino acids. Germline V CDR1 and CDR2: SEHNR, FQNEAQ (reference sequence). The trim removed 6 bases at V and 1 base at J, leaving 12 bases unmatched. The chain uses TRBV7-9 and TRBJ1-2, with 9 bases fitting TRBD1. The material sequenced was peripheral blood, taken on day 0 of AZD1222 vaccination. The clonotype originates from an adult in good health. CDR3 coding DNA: TGTGCCAGCAGTCGAATCCCCAGGACAGGGGATAACTATGGCTACACCTTC. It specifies CASSRIPRTGDNYGYTF.